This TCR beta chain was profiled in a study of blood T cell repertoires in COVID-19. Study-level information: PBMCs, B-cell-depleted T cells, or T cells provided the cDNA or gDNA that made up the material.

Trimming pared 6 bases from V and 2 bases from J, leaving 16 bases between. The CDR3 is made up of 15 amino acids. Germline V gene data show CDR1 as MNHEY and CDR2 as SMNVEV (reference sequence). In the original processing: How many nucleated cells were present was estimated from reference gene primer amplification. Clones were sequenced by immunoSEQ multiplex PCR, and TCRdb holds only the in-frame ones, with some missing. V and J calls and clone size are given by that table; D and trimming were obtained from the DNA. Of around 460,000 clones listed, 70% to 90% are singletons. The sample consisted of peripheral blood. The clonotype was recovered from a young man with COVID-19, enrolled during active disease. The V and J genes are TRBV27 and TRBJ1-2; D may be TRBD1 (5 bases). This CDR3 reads CASSTRGQGNYGYTF. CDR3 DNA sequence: TGTGCCAGCAGCACTCGTGGGCAGGGAAACTATGGCTACACCTTC.